The 13 T cell receptor beta chains in this list originate from one sample, sequenced in a study of graft-versus-host responses after intestinal transplantation. Produced via immunoSEQ multiplex PCR; TCRdb's table is partial and in-frame only. The sample records about 110,000 clones, approximately 93% being singletons. These TCRs' antigens remain unknown. The sample in question was unstimulated CD8+ T cells sorted from spleen or lymph node cells, obtained before transplant. These receptors came from a human donor who was the organ donor for an intestinal transplant.

J is TRBJ2-1 and V is TRBV27, with 10 positions matching TRBD2. Germline V gene data show CDR1 as MNHEY and CDR2 as SMNVEV (reference sequence). V trimming: 5 bases; J trimming: 7 bases; junction bases outside the gene matches: 2. CDR3 length equals 13 residues. The CDR3 nucleotides are TGTGCCAGCAGTGTGGGACTAGCGAATGAGCAGTTCTTC. Its translation: CASSVGLANEQFF.

The chain uses TRBV6-1 and TRBJ1-5; D possibly corresponds to TRBD1 (5 bases). This CDR3 contains 14 residues. V shed 3 bases and J shed 7 bases, with 13 bases lying between them. Germline V gives CDR1 MNHNS, CDR2 SASEGT. CDR3 protein: CASSDWQGIQPQHF. The CDR3 nucleotides are TGTGCCAGCAGTGACTGGCAGGGTATCCAGCCCCAGCATTTT.

The chain employs TRBV19 and TRBJ1-2; no clear D gene. CDR3 length: 19 amino acids. Germline assignment: CDR1 LNHDA and CDR2 SQIVND (reference sequence). V gave up 0 bases and J gave up 0 bases, with 20 bases separating them. This chain's CDR3 is CASSIDRYASNRANYGYTF. Here the CDR3 DNA reads TGTGCCAGTAGTATAGATAGATACGCTTCGAATCGGGCTAACTATGGCTACACCTTC.

This clone was recorded only once. The chain combines TRBV11-2 with TRBJ2-3; D is undetermined. Trimming shortened V by 5 bases and J by 2 bases, and 11 bases separated the two germline ends. The CDR3 loop spans 14 amino acids. Germline CDR1 SGHAT, CDR2 FQNNGV. For the CDR3, the DNA is TGTGCCAGCAGCCCCGAGATACTCACAGATACGCAGTATTTT. Translated, it gives CASSPEILTDTQYF.

The genes are TRBV2 and TRBJ2-3; D not certain. This CDR3 is built from 12 residues. The ends were cut back, 8 bases at V and 4 bases at J, with 10 bases in the middle. CDR1 is SNHLY, CDR2 FYNNEI, per germline. CDR3 coding DNA: TGTGCCAGCGGGCTCTCTTCAGATACGCAGTATTTT. This encodes CASGLSSDTQYF.

The V gene is TRBV9, the J gene TRBJ2-7, with 8 bases identical to TRBD1. The V segment lost 4 bases and the J segment 5 bases; nucleotides outside the gene matches: 5. The CDR3 is made up of 13 amino acids. Germline lookup yields CDR1 SGDLS and CDR2 YYNGEE. This CDR3 is CASSPGTGDEQYF. In nucleotides, the CDR3 is TGTGCCAGCAGCCCCGGGACAGGCGACGAGCAGTACTTC.

CDR3 DNA sequence: TGTGCCACCCGGACCTTTGGGGGGACTGAAGCTTTCTTT. It is translated as CATRTFGGTEAFF. This rearrangement joins TRBV16 to TRBJ1-1; possibly TRBD1 for D (5 bases). Germline V gives CDR1 KGHSY, CDR2 FQNENV. This CDR3 comprises 13 residues. V lost 10 bases, J lost 5 bases, and 17 bases lay in between.

The chain links TRBV19 to TRBJ2-6; the D gene is possibly TRBD1 (6 bases). V was trimmed by 6 bases and J by 0 bases, leaving 15 bases between them. The CDR3 runs to 17 residues. Per germline, CDR1 LNHDA and CDR2 SQIVND (reference sequence). Here the CDR3 DNA reads TGTGCCAGTAGCCCCCTTTGGGACAACTCTGGGGCCAACGTCCTGACTTTC. Protein sequence: CASSPLWDNSGANVLTF.

This clone was observed once. This rearrangement joins TRBV7-9 to TRBJ2-7; possible D gene TRBD1, 5 bases. V lost 6 bases and J 7 bases, leaving 13 bases between the germline ends. The CDR3 sequence is 12 residues long. Germline CDR1 SEHNR, CDR2 FQNEAQ (reference sequence). CDR3 protein: CASSYAGWEQYF. Here the CDR3 DNA reads TGTGCCAGCAGTTATGCAGGGTGGGAGCAGTACTTC.

This clone was seen a single time. CDR3 protein: CAISELVRGLDGYTF. The CDR3 DNA is TGTGCCATCAGTGAGTTGGTAAGGGGGCTGGATGGCTACACCTTC. This chain uses TRBV10-3 with TRBJ1-2, with TRBD1 identical over 7 bases. The germline CDR1 and CDR2 sequences are ENHRY and SYGVKD. This CDR3 region has 15 residues. V shed 1 base, J shed 6 bases, and the junction held 8 bases outside the gene matches.

The chain has TRBV13 and TRBJ2-2, with D unresolved. The V and J ends lost 5 bases and 6 bases respectively, with 16 bases between them. Germline V gene lookup returns CDR1 PRHDT and CDR2 FYEKMQ (reference sequence). The CDR3 spans 15 residues. CDR3 bases: TGTGCCAGCAGCCACTATCCTAGACCCCCCGGGGAGCTGTTTTTT. Translation gives CASSHYPRPPGELFF.

The V gene is TRBV6-5, the J gene TRBJ2-7; 8 nucleotides match TRBD1. V lost 0 bases and J lost 4; bases outside the gene matches: 8. The CDR3 is 16 amino acids. CDR1 and CDR2 (germline): MNHEY, SVGAGI. The CDR3 region is CASSYSTGAFGYEQYF. The CDR3 nucleotides read TGTGCCAGCAGTTACTCGACAGGGGCCTTTGGGTACGAGCAGTACTTC.

V usage is TRBV19 and J usage is TRBJ1-1; D uncertain. This CDR3 is built from 14 residues. Trimming removed 3 bases at V and 4 bases at J, with 12 bases between. Germline values: CDR1 LNHDA, CDR2 SQIVND (reference sequence). For the CDR3, the DNA is TGTGCCAGTAGTATGGTCGAGGGAGCCACTGAAGCTTTCTTT. This translates into CASSMVEGATEAFF.